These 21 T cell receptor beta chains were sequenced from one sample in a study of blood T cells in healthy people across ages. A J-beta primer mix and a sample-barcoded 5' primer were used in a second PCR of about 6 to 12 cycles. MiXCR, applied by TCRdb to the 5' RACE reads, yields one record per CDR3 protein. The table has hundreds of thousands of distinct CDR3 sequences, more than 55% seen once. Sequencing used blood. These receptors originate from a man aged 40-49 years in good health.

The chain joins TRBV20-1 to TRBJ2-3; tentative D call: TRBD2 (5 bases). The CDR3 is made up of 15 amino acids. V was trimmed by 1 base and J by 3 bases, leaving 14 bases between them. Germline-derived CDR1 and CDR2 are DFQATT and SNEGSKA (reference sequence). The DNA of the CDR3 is TGCAGTGCTAGAGGGTACGGGGTGGGGACAGATACGCAGTATTTT. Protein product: CSARGYGVGTDTQYF.

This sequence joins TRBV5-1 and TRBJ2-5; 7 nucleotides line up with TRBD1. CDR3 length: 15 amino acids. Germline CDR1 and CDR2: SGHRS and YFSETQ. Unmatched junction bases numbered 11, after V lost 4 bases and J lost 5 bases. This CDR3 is CASSPILGGQETQYF. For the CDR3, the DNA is TGCGCCAGCAGCCCGATACTAGGGGGCCAGGAGACCCAGTACTTC.

The CDR3 region has the DNA TGTGCCATCAGTGAGCCTAGACAGCAACCAGCTAGCACAGATACGCAGTATTTT. Protein: CAISEPRQQPASTDTQYF. The rearrangement uses TRBV10-3 and TRBJ2-3; TRBD1 is a possible D gene (5 bases). With 2 bases removed from V and 0 bases from J, the gap between germline ends came to 18 bases. Germline-derived CDR1 and CDR2 are ENHRY and SYGVKD. CDR3 length: 18 residues.

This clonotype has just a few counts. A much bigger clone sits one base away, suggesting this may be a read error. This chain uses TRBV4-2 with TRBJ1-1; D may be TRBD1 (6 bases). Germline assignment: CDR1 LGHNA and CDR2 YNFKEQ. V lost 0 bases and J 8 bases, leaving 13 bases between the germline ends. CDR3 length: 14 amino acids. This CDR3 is CASSQEGAGGEAFF. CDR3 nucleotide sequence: TGTGCCAGCAGCCAAGAGGGGGCGGGGGGAGAAGCTTTCTTT.

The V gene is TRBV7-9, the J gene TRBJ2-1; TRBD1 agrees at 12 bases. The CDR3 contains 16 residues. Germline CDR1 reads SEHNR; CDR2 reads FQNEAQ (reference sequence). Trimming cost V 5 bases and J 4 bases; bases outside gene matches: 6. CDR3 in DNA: TGTGCCAGCAGCCAGCGGGACAGGGGGCCTTACAATGAGCAGTTCTTC. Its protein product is CASSQRDRGPYNEQFF.

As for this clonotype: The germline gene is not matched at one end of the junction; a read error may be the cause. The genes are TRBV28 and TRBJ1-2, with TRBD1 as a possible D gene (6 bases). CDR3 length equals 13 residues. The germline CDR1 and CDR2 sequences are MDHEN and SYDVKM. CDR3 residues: CACSFNRDYGYTF. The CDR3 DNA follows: TGTGCCTGCAGTTTCAACAGGGACTATGGCTACACCTTC.

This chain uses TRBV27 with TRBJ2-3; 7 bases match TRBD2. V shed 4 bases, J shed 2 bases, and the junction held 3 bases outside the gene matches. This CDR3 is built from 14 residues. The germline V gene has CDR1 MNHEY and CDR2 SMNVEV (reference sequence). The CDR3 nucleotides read TGTGCCAGCAGTTCTAGCGGTTACACAGATACGCAGTATTTT. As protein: CASSSSGYTDTQYF.

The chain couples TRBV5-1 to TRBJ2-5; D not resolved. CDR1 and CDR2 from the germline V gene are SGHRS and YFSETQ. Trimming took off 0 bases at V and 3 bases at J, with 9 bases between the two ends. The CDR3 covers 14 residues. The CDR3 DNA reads TGCGCCAGCAGCTTGGACGCAGGAGAAGAGACCCAGTACTTC. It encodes CASSLDAGEETQYF.

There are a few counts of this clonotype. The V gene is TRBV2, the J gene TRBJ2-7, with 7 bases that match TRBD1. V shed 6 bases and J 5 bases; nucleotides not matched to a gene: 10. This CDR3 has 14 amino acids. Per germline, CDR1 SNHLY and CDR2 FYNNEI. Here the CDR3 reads CASRGQGVFHEQYF. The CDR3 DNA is TGTGCCAGCAGAGGGCAGGGGGTATTCCACGAGCAGTACTTC.

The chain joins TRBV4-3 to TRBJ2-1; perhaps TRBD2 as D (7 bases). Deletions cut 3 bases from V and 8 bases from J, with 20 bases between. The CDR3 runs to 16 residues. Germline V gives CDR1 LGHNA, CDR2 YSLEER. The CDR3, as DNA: TGCGCCAGCAGCCAGGGTGATAGGGGGGGAATCGATGAGCAGTTCTTC. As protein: CASSQGDRGGIDEQFF.

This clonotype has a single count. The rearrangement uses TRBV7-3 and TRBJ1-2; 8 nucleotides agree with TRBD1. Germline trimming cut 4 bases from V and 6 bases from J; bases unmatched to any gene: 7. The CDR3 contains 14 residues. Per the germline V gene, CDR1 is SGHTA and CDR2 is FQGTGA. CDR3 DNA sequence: TGTGCCAGCAGCTCCCAGGGGGCGGGTGATGGCTACACCTTC. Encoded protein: CASSSQGAGDGYTF.

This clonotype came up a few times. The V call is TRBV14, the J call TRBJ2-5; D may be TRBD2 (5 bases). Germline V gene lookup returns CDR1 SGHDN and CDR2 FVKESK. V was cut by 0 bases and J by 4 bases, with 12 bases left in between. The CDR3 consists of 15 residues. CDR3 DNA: TGTGCCAGCAGCCAAGATGTGCTAGCCCGAGAGACCCAGTACTTC. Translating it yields CASSQDVLARETQYF.

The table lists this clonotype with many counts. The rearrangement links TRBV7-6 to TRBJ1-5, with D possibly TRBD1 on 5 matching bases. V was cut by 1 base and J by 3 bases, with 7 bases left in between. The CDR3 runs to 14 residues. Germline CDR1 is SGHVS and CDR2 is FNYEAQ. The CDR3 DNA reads TGTGCCAGCAGCTTAGGGGACCACAATCAGCCCCAGCATTTT. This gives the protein CASSLGDHNQPQHF.

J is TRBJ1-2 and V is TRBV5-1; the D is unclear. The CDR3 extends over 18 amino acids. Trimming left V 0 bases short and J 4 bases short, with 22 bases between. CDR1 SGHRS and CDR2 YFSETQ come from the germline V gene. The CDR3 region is CASSLGSGLVYSGYGYTF. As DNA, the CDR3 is TGCGCCAGCAGCTTGGGATCCGGACTGGTTTACAGTGGCTATGGCTACACCTTC.

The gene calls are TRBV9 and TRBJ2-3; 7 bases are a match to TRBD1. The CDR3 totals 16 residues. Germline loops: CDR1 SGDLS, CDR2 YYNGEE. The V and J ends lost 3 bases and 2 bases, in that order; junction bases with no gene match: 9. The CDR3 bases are TGTGCCAGCAGCGAGACCGGGACAGAGAACACAGATACGCAGTATTTT. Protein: CASSETGTENTDTQYF.

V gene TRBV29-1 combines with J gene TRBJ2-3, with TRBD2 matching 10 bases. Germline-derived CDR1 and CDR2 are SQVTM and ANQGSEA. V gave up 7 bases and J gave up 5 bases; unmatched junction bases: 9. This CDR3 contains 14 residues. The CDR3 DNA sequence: TGCAGCGCCGACGGGCTAGCGGGAGAAGATACGCAGTATTTT. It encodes CSADGLAGEDTQYF.

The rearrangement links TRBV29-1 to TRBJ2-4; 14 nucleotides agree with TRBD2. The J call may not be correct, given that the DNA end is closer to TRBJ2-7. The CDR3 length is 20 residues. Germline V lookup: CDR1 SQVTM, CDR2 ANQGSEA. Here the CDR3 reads CSVESIAGATSGRGSYEQYF. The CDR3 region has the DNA TGCAGCGTTGAATCAATCGCGGGCGCGACTAGCGGGAGGGGTTCCTACGAGCAGTACTTC.

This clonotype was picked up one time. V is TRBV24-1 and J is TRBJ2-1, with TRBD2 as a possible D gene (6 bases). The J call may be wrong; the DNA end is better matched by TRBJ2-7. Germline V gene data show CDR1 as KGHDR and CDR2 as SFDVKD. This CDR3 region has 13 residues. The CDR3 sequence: CATSDCTYSGQYF. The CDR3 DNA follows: TGTGCCACCAGTGATTGTACTTATAGCGGGCAGTACTTC.

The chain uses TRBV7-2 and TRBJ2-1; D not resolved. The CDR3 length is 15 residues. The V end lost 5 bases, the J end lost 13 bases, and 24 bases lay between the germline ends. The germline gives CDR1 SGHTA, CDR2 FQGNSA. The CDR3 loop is CASSPSVWHQETQFF. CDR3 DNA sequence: TGTGCCAGCAGCCCTTCCGTGTGGCACCAAGAGACCCAGTTCTTC. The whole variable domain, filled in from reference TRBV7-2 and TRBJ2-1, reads GAGVSQSPSNKVTEKGKDVELRCDPISGHTALYWYRQSLGQGLEFLIYFQGNSAPDKSGLPSDRFSAERTGGSVSTLTIQRTQQEDSAVYLCASSPSVWHQETQFFGPGTRLTVL.

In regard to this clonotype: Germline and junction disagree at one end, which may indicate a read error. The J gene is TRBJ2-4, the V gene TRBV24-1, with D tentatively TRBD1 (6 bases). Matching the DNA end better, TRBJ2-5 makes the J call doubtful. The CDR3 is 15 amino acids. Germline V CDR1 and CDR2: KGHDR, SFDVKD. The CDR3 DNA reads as TGTGCCGCCAGTGATAGAGAACAGGGACAAGAGACCCAGTACTTC. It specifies CAASDREQGQETQYF.

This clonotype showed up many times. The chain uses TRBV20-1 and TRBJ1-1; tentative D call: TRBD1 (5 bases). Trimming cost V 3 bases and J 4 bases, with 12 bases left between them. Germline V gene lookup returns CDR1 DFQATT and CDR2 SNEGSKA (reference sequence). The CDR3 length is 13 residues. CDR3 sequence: CSASRAGPTEAFF. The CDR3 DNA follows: TGCAGTGCTAGTCGAGCGGGGCCCACTGAAGCTTTCTTT.